The T cell receptor beta chain described here comes from a study of blood T cell repertoires in COVID-19. Study-wide context: Both acute and convalescent COVID-19 samples were obtained from the United States, Italy and Spain. The cDNA or gDNA used as material had been derived from T cells, B-cell-depleted T cells, or PBMCs.

Followed over time, Seattle patients had been enrolled while infection was active. Methods used by the authors: Reference gene primer amplification gave nucleated cell count estimates. Sequenced by immunoSEQ multiplex PCR; TCRdb stores in-frame clones only, minus some. That table is the source of V, J and clone size, and D and trimming were worked out from the DNA. The table includes fewer than 250,000 clones, around four fifths detected once. Losses at the gene ends were 4 bases for V and 4 bases for J; bases not matched to a gene: 6. The CDR3 runs 15 residues. CDR1 and CDR2 (germline): MNHEY, SVGAGI.

This TCR was sampled from an elderly woman with COVID-19, enrolled during active disease. V gene TRBV6-5 combines with J gene TRBJ1-5, with 8 positions matching TRBD1. What was sequenced was peripheral blood. In nucleotides, the CDR3 is TGTGCCAGCAGTTCCCCGGGACAGGAAAATCAGCCCCAGCATTTT. This encodes CASSSPGQENQPQHF.